The T cell receptor (beta chain) described here comes from a study of blood T cell repertoires in COVID-19. Germline V CDR1 and CDR2: SQVTM, ANQGSEA. After removal of 8 bases from V and 8 bases from J, the junction contained 21 bases not matched to a gene. This CDR3 has 17 amino acids. Repertoires were generated with immunoSEQ multiplex PCR, while TCRdb's copy carries only in-frame clones and drops some. The sample comprises approximately 210,000 clones, 82% of which are singletons, and approximately 3.6% rests with the top ten. This clone has a handful of counts. The source of this sequence is a woman aged 55-69 years who had recovered from COVID-19. The chain uses TRBV29-1 and TRBJ1-6; 7 nucleotides match TRBD1. Input material: PBMCs or T cells enriched from blood (not recorded which). The CDR3 bases are TGCAGCTTAACCCAGATTTATTCCGGGACAGATTATTCACCCCTCCACTTT. Translated: CSLTQIYSGTDYSPLHF.